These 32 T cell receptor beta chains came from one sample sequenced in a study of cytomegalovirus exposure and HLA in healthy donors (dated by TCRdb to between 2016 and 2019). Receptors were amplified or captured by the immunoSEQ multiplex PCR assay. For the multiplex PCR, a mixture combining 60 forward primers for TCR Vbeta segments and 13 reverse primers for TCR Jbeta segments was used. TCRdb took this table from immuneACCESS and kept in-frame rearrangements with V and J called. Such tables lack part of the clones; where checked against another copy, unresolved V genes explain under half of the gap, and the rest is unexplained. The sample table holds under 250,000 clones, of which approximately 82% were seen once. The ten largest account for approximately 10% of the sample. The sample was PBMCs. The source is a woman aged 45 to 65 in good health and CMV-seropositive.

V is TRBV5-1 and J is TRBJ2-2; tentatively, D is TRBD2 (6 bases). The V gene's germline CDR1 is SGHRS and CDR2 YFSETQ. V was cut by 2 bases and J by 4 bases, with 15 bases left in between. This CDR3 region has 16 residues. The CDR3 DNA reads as TGCGCCAGCAGCTTTCAGGCGGGGTCTGGCACCGGGGAGCTGTTTTTT. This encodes CASSFQAGSGTGELFF.

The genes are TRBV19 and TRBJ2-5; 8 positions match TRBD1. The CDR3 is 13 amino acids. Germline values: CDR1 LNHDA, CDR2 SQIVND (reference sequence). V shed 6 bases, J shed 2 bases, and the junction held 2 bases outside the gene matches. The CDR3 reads CASRGQGQETQYF. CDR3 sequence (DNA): TGTGCCAGTAGAGGACAGGGACAAGAGACCCAGTACTTC.

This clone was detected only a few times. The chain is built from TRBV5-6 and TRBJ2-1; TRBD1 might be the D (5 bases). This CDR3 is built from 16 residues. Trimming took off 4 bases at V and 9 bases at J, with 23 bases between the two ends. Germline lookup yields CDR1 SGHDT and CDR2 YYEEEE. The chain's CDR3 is CASSPRFGSGNAEQFF. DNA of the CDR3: TGTGCCAGCAGCCCGAGGTTTGGCTCAGGGAATGCTGAGCAGTTCTTC.

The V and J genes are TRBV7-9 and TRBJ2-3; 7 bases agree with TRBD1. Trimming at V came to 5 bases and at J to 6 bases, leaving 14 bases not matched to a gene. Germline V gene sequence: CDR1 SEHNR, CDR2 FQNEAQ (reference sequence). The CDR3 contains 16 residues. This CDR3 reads CASSLGDSRDGDTQYF. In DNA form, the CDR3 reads TGTGCCAGCAGCCTAGGGGACAGCCGAGACGGGGATACGCAGTATTTT.

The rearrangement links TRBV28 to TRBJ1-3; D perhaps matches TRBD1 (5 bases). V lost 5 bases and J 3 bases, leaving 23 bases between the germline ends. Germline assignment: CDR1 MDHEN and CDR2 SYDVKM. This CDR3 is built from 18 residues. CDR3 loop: CASSPDRGRGWVGNTIYF. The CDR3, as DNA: TGTGCCAGCAGTCCAGACCGAGGGAGGGGCTGGGTTGGAAACACCATATATTTT.

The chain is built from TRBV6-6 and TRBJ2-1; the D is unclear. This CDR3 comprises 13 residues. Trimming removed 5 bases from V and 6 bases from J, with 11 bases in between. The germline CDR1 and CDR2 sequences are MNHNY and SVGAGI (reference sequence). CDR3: CASSADHSNEQFF. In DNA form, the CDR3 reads TGTGCCAGCAGTGCCGATCACTCCAATGAGCAGTTCTTC.

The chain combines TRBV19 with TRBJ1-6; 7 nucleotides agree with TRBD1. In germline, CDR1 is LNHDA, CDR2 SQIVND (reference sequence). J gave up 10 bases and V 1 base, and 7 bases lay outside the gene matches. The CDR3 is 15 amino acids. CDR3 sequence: CASSIATTGLSPLHF. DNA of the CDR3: TGTGCCAGTAGTATAGCCACGACAGGGCTGTCACCCCTCCACTTT.

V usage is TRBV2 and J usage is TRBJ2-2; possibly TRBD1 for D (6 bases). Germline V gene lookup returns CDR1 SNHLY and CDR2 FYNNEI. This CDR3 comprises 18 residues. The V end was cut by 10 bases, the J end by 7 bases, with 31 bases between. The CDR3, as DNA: TGTGCCATCCAACAGGGCGGTCAACAGGGCTGGACCAGCGGGGAGCTGTTTTTT. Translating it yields CAIQQGGQQGWTSGELFF.

The CDR3 sequence is CASSNHPDRGGTEAFF. CDR3 in DNA: TGTGCCAGCAGCAATCACCCGGACAGGGGAGGCACTGAAGCTTTCTTT. This chain links TRBV7-9 with TRBJ1-1, with 9 bases aligning to TRBD1. The CDR3 runs 16 residues. After removal of 5 bases from V and 4 bases from J, the junction contained 11 bases not matched to a gene. Germline CDR1 reads SEHNR; CDR2 reads FQNEAQ (reference sequence).

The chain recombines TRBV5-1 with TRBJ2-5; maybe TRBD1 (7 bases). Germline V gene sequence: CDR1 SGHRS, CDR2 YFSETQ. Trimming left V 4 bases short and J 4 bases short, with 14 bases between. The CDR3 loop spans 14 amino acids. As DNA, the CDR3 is TGCGCCAGCAGCCTGCAGGGGGGTGGAGAGACCCAGTACTTC. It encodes CASSLQGGGETQYF.

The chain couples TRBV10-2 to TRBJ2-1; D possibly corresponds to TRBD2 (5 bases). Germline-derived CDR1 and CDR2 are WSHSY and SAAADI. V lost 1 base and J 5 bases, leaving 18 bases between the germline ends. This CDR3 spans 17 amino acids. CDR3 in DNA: TGCGCCAGCAGTGAGTGGGCCGGTAGCCTGAGGGACAATGAGCAGTTCTTC. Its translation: CASSEWAGSLRDNEQFF.

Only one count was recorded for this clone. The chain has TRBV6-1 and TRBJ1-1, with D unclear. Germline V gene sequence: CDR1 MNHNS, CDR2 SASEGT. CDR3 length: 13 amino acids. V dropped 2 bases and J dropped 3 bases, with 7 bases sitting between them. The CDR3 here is CASSESGYTEAFF. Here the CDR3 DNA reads TGTGCCAGCAGTGAAAGCGGGTACACTGAAGCTTTCTTT.

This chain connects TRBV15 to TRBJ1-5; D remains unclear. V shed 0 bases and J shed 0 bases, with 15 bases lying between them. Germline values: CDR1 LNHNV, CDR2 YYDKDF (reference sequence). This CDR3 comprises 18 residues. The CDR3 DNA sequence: TGTGCCACCAGCAGAGATTTGGCGACGGGGAGTAGCAATCAGCCCCAGCATTTT. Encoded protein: CATSRDLATGSSNQPQHF. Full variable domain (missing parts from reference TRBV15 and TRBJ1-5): DAMVIQNPRYQVTQFGKPVTLSCSQTLNHNVMYWYQQKSSQAPKLLFHYYDKDFNNEADTPDNFQSRRPNTSFCFLDIRSPGLGDTAMYLCATSRDLATGSSNQPQHFGDGTRLSIL.

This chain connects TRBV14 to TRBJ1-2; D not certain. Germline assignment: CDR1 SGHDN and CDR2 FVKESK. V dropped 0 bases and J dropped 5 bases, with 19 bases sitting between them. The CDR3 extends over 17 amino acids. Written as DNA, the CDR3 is TGTGCCAGCAGCCAAGACCGGACTGGGCTAATGGTATATGGCTACACCTTC. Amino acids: CASSQDRTGLMVYGYTF.

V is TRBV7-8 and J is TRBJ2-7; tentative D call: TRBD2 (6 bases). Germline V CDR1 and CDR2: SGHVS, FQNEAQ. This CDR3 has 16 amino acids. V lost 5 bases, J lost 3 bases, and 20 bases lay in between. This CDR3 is CASSPSLVSGGYEQYF. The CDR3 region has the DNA TGTGCCAGCAGCCCATCCTTGGTTAGCGGCGGCTACGAGCAGTACTTC.

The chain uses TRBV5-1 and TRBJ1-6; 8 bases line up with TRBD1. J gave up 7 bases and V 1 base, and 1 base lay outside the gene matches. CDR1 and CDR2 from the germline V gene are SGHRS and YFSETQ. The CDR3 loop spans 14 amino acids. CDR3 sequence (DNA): TGCGCCAGCAGCTTGCAGGGGGCGAATTCACCCCTCCACTTT. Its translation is CASSLQGANSPLHF.

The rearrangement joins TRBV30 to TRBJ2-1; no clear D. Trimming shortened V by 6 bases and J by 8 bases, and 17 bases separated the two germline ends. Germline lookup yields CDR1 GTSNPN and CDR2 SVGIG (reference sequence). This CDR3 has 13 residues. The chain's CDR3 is CACKFVVSYEQFF. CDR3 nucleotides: TGTGCCTGTAAGTTTGTCGTGAGCTATGAGCAGTTCTTC.

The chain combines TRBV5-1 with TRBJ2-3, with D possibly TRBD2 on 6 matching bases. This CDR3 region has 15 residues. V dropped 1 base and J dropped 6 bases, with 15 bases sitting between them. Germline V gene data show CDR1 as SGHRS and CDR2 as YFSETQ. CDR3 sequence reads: CASSLTGGSGDTQYF. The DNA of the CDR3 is TGCGCCAGCAGCTTGACCGGGGGATCAGGGGATACGCAGTATTTT.

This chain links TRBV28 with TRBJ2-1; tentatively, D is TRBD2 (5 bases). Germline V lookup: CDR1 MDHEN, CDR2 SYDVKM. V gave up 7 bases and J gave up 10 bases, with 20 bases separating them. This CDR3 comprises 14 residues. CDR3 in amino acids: CASTTSGVPPEQFF. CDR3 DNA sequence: TGTGCCAGCACCACTAGTGGGGTACCCCCAGAGCAGTTCTTC.

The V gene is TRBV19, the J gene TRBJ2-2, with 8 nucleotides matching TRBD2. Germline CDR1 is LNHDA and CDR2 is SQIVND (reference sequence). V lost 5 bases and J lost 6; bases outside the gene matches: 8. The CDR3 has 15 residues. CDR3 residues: CASSFRGGSPGELFF. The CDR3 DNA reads TGTGCCAGTAGTTTCCGGGGGGGGTCCCCCGGGGAGCTGTTTTTT.

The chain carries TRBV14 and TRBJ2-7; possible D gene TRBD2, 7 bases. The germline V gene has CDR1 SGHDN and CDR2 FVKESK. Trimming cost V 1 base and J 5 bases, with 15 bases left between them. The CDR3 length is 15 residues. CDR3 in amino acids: CASSQVGGGRNEQYF. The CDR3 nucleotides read TGTGCCAGCAGCCAAGTTGGGGGGGGCCGAAACGAGCAGTACTTC.

CDR3 sequence reads: CASSQIRGSKDNSPLHF. The CDR3 coding sequence is TGCGCCAGCAGCCAAATCAGGGGTTCGAAGGATAATTCACCCCTCCACTTT. The rearrangement links TRBV4-1 to TRBJ1-6, with a weak D call TRBD1 (6 bases). Trimming took 2 bases from V and 5 from J, leaving 16 bases between them. Germline-derived CDR1 and CDR2 are MGHRA and YSYEKL. CDR3 length: 17 residues.

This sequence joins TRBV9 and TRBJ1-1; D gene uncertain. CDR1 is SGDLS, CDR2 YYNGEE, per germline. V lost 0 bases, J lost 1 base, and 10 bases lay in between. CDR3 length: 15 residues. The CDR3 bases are TGTGCCAGCAGCGTAGAAGGAGTAAGGAACACTGAAGCTTTCTTT. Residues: CASSVEGVRNTEAFF.

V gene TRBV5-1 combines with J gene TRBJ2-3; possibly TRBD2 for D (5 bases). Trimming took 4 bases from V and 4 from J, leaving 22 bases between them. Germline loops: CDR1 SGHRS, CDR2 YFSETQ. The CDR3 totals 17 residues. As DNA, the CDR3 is TGCGCCAGCAGCCCCGATAGTGGAGGAGGATTCGCAGATACGCAGTATTTT. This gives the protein CASSPDSGGGFADTQYF.

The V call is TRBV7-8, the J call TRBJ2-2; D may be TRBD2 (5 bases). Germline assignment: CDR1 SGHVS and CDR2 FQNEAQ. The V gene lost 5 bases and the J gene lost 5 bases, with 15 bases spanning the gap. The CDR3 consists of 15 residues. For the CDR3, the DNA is TGTGCCAGCAGCGCGGACTCCGGGCGGACCGGGGAGCTGTTTTTT. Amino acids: CASSADSGRTGELFF.

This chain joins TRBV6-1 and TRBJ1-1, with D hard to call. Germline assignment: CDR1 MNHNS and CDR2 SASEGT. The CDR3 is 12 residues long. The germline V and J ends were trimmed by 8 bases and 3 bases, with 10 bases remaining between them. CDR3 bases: TGTGCCAGCGATTTTCCGGACACTGAAGCTTTCTTT. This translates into CASDFPDTEAFF.

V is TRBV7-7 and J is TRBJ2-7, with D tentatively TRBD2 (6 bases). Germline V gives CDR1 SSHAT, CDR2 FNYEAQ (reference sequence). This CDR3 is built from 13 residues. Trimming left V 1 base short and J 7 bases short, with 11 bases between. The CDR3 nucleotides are TGTGCCAGCAGCTTAGGGCCAGGAGGGGAGCAGTACTTC. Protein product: CASSLGPGGEQYF.

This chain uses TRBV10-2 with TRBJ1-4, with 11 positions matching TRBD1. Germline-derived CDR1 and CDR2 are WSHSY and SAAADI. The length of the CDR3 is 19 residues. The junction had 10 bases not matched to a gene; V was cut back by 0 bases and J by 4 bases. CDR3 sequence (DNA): TGCGCCAGCAGTGAGTCGGTGAGGACAGGGGGCGCTGGTAATGAAAAACTGTTTTTT. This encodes CASSESVRTGGAGNEKLFF.

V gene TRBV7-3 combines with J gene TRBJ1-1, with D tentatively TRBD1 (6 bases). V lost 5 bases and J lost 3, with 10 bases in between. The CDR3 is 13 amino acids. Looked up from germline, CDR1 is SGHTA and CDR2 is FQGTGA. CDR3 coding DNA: TGTGCCAGCAGCCAGAACAGGGACACTGAAGCTTTCTTT. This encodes CASSQNRDTEAFF.

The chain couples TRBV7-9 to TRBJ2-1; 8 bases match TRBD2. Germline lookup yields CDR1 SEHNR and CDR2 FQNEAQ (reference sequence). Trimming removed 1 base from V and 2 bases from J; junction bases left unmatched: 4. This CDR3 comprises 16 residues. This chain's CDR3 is CASSLVERGTYNEQFF. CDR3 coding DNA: TGTGCCAGCAGCTTAGTTGAGCGGGGGACCTACAATGAGCAGTTCTTC.

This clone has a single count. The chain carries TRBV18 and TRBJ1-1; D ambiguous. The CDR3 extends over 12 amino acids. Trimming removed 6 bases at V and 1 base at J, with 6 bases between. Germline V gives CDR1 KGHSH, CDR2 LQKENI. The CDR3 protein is CASSHRNTEAFF. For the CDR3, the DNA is TGTGCCAGCTCCCACAGGAACACTGAAGCTTTCTTT.

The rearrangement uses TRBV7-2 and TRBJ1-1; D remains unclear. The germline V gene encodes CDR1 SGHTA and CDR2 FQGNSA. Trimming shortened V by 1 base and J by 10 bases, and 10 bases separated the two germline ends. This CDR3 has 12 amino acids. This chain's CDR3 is CASSLEYIRAFF. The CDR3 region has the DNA TGTGCCAGCAGCTTAGAGTACATTCGAGCTTTCTTT.